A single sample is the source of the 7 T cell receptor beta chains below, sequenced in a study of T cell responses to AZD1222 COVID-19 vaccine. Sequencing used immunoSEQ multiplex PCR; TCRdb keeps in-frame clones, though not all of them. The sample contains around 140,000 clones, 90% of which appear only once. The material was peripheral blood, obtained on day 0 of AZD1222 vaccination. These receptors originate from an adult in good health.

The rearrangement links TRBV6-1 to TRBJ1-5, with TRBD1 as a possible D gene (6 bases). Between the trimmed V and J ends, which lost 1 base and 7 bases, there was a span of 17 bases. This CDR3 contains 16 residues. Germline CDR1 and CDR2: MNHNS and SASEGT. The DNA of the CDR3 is TGTGCCAGCAGTGAAGTCGCGGGGCAGGGGAACCAGCCCCAGCATTTT. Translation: CASSEVAGQGNQPQHF.

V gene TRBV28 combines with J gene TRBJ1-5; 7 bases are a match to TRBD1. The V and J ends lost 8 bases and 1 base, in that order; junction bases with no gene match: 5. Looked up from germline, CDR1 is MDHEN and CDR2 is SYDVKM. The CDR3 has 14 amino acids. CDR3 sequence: CASDRTGSNQPQHF. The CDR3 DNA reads TGTGCCAGCGACCGGACAGGCAGCAATCAGCCCCAGCATTTT.

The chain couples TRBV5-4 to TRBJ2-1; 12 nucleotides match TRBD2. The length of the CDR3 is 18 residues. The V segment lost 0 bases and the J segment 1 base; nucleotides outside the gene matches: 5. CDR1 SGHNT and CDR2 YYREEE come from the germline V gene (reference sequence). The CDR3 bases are TGTGCCAGCAGCTTGGAACTAGCGGGGGGTAGGTCCTACAATGAGCAGTTCTTC. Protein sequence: CASSLELAGGRSYNEQFF.

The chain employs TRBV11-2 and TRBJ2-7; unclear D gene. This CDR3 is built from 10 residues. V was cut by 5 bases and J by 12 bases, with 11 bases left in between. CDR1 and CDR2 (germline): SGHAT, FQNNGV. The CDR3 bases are TGTGCCAGCAGCCGAGGATTGGCGTACTTC. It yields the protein CASSRGLAYF.

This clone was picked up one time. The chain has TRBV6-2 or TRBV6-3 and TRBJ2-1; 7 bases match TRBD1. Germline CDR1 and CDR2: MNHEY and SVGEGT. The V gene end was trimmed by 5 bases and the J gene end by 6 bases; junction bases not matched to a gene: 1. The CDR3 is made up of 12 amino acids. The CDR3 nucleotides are TGTGCCAGCAGTCCAGGGGGCAATGAGCAGTTCTTC. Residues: CASSPGGNEQFF.

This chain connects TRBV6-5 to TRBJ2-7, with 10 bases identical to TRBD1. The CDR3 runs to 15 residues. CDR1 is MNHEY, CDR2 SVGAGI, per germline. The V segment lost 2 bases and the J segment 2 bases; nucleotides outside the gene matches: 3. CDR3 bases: TGTGCCAGCAGTTACGCCGGGACAGGGGCCTACGAGCAGTACTTC. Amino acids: CASSYAGTGAYEQYF.

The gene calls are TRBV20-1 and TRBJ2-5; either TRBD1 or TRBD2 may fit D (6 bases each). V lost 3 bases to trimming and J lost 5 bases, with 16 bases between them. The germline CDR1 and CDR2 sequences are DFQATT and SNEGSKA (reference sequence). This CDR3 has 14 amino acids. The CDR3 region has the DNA TGCAGTGCTAGTGGTGGGGGGCCTTTCGAGACCCAGTACTTC. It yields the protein CSASGGGPFETQYF.